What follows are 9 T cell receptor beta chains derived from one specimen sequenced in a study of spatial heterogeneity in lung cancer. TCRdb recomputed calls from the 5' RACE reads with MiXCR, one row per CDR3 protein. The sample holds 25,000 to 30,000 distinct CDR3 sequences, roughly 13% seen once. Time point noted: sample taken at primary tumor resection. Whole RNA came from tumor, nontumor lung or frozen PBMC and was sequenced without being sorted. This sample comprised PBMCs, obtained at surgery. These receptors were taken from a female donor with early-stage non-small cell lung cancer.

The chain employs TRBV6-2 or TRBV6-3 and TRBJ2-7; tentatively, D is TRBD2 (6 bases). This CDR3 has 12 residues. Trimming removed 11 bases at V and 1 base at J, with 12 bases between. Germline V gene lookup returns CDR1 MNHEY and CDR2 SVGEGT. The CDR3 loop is CAPRGVSYEQYV. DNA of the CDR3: TGTGCCCCACGCGGGGTTTCCTACGAGCAGTACGTC.

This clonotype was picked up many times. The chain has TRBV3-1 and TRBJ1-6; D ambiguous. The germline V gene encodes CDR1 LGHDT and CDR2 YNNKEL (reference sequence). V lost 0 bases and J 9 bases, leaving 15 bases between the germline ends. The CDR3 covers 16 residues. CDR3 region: CASSQDPAGRPSPLHF. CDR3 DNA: TGTGCCAGCAGCCAAGATCCGGCGGGCAGGCCTTCACCCCTCCACTTT.

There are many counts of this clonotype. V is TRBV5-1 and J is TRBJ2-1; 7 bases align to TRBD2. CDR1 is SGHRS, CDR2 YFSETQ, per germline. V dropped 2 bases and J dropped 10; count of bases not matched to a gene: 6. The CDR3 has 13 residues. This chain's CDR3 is CASSFEGGVEQFF. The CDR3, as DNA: TGCGCCAGCAGCTTTGAGGGAGGGGTAGAGCAGTTCTTC.

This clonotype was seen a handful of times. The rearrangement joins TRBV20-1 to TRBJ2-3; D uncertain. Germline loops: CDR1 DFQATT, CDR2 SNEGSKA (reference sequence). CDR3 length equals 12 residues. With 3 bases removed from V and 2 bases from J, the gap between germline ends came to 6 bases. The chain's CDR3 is CSARVDTDTQYF. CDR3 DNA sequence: TGCAGTGCTAGGGTAGACACAGATACGCAGTATTTT.

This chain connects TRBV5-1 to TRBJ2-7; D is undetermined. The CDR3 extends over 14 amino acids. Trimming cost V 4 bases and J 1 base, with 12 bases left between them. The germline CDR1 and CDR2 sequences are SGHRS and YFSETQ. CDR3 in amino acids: CASSISGRSYEQYF. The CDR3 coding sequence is TGCGCCAGCAGCATTTCCGGACGGTCCTACGAGCAGTACTTC.

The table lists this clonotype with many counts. The CDR3 DNA reads as TGTGCCTGGGGGGCGGGACTAGCCGCGGGAGAGACCCAGTACTTC. It is translated as CAWGAGLAAGETQYF. J is TRBJ2-5 and V is TRBV30; 9 bases map to TRBD2. Trimming removed 5 bases from V and 4 bases from J; junction bases left unmatched: 11. Germline V gene data show CDR1 as GTSNPN and CDR2 as SVGIG (reference sequence). This CDR3 has 15 amino acids.

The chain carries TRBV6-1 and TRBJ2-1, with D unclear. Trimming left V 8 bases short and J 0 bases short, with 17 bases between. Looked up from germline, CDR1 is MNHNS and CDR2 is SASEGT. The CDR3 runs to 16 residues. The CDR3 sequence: CASLSFLAGSYNEQFF. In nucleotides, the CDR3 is TGTGCCAGCTTAAGTTTTCTCGCTGGCTCCTACAATGAGCAGTTCTTC.

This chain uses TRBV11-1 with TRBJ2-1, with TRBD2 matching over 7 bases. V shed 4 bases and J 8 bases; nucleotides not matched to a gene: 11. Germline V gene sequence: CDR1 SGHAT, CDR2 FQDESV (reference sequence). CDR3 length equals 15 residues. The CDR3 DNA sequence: TGTGCCAGCAGCTCGATACGGACTAGGCCCTATGAGCAGTTCTTC. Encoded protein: CASSSIRTRPYEQFF.

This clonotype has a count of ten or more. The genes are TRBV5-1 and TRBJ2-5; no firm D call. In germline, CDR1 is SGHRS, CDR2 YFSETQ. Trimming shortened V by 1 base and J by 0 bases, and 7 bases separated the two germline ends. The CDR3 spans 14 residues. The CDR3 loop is CASSLTENQETQYF. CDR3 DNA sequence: TGCGCCAGCAGCTTGACAGAGAACCAAGAGACCCAGTACTTC.